The 8 T cell receptor beta chains below were found in one sample sequenced in a study of blood T cell repertoires in COVID-19. TCRdb's table, derived via immunoSEQ multiplex PCR, lists solely in-frame clones and lacks some. The sample lists approximately 260,000 clones; 80% to 90% were seen once. The specimen was peripheral blood. The receptors derive from a woman between 40 and 50 years old with acute or convalescent COVID-19.

The table lists this clone with a count of one. The V and J genes are TRBV11-3 and TRBJ2-1; no clear D. Germline lookup yields CDR1 SGHNT and CDR2 YENEEA. CDR3 size: 14 residues. Trimming stripped 0 bases from V and 8 bases from J, with 11 bases between. CDR3 residues: CASSLDGKSYEQFF. The CDR3 DNA is TGTGCCAGCAGCTTAGACGGTAAATCCTATGAGCAGTTCTTC.

J is TRBJ1-6 and V is TRBV7-6, with D possibly matching TRBD1 (6 bases). The CDR3 has 18 residues. V was cut by 1 base and J by 0 bases, with 13 bases left in between. CDR1 is SGHVS and CDR2 is FNYEAQ in the germline V gene. CDR3 sequence: CASSLEGTRFSYNSPLHF. For the CDR3, the DNA is TGTGCCAGCAGCTTAGAGGGGACAAGGTTCTCCTATAATTCACCCCTCCACTTT.

A note on this clone: Possible read error: a much larger clone is one base away. The chain recombines TRBV7-6 with TRBJ2-1; 11 positions agree with TRBD2. The CDR3 is made up of 15 amino acids. Germline values: CDR1 SGHVS, CDR2 FNYEAQ. V was clipped by 3 bases and J by 4 bases; unmatched bases: 2. Here the CDR3 reads CASSFSGGVYNEQFF. Here the CDR3 DNA reads TGTGCCAGCAGCTTTAGCGGGGGGGTTTACAATGAGCAGTTCTTC.

This chain joins TRBV2 and TRBJ1-2; D gene unclear. The CDR3 contains 13 residues. Germline loops: CDR1 SNHLY, CDR2 FYNNEI. V gave up 7 bases and J gave up 4 bases, with 13 bases separating them. This CDR3 reads CASIRMFSYGYTF. CDR3 DNA sequence: TGTGCCAGCATCCGAATGTTCAGCTATGGCTACACCTTC.

This clone has a handful of counts. V gene TRBV4-1 combines with J gene TRBJ1-1; unclear D gene. The CDR3 has 14 amino acids. Looked up from germline, CDR1 is MGHRA and CDR2 is YSYEKL. V was pared by 3 bases and J by 3 bases, with 11 bases between. DNA for the CDR3: TGCGCCAGCAGCCATGGGCCCGGGGACACTGAAGCTTTCTTT. Protein product: CASSHGPGDTEAFF.

The chain links TRBV24-1 to TRBJ2-5; a weak D match, TRBD1 (6 bases). This CDR3 is built from 14 residues. Germline V lookup: CDR1 KGHDR, CDR2 SFDVKD. Trimming pared 0 bases from V and 5 bases from J, leaving 9 bases between. CDR3 bases: TGTGCCACCAGTGATTTGGGGCAGGGGGAGACCCAGTACTTC. As protein: CATSDLGQGETQYF.

The V gene is TRBV19, the J gene TRBJ1-2; TRBD1 might be the D (6 bases). The germline V gene has CDR1 LNHDA and CDR2 SQIVND (reference sequence). The CDR3 has 19 amino acids. V lost 3 bases, J lost 3 bases, and 26 bases lay in between. The CDR3 is CASSMVHRKTGPLDYGYTF. For the CDR3, the DNA is TGTGCCAGTAGTATGGTCCATAGGAAGACAGGACCTCTTGACTATGGCTACACCTTC. The full variable domain, in which reference TRBV19 and TRBJ1-2 provide the parts outside the CDR3, is DGGITQSPKYLFRKEGQNVTLSCEQNLNHDAMYWYRQDPGQGLRLIYYSQIVNDFQKGDIAEGYSVSREKKESFPLTVTSAQKNPTAFYLCASSMVHRKTGPLDYGYTFGSGTRLTVV.

This clone was seen more than once but under ten times. The V and J genes are TRBV5-1 and TRBJ2-2; 11 nucleotides align to TRBD2. The CDR3 runs 14 residues. Germline V gives CDR1 SGHRS, CDR2 YFSETQ. The ends lost 5 bases at V and 6 bases at J; junction bases unmatched: 3. CDR3 in DNA: TGCGCCAGCAGGGGACTAGCGGCCGCCGGGGAGCTGTTTTTT. Translation gives CASRGLAAAGELFF.